What follows are 16 T cell receptor beta chains derived from one specimen sequenced in a study of T cells in localized non-small cell lung cancer. TCRdb's table, derived via immunoSEQ multiplex PCR, lists solely in-frame clones and lacks some. The table records more than 40,000 clones, 86% of them present only once. The sample was PBMCs, taken before any cancer treatment. These receptors all come from a man aged 40-75 years with stage II lung adenocarcinoma.

This chain uses TRBV25-1 with TRBJ1-2; possibly TRBD1 for D (6 bases). From germline, CDR1 is MGHDK and CDR2 SYGVNS. Trimming removed 10 bases from V and 6 bases from J, with 15 bases in between. CDR3 length: 12 residues. The CDR3 region has the DNA TGTGCCATAAGAAGCAGGGGTAATGGCTACACCTTC. The encoded protein is CAIRSRGNGYTF.

The chain recombines TRBV30 with TRBJ1-4, with 10 bases lining up with TRBD1. V shed 2 bases, J shed 6 bases, and the junction held 3 bases outside the gene matches. The CDR3 loop spans 14 amino acids. CDR1 and CDR2 (germline): GTSNPN, SVGIG (reference sequence). The CDR3 spells CAWSIGTGDEKLFF. The CDR3 coding sequence is TGTGCCTGGAGTATTGGGACAGGGGATGAAAAACTGTTTTTT.

V gene TRBV5-1 combines with J gene TRBJ1-3, with D possibly being TRBD1 (5 bases). The CDR3 has 16 residues. V lost 0 bases and J lost 0, with 10 bases in between. Germline CDR1 and CDR2: SGHRS and YFSETQ. CDR3 coding DNA: TGCGCCAGCAGCTTGGCGACAGCGAGCTCTGGAAACACCATATATTTT. This gives the protein CASSLATASSGNTIYF.

This clone turned up a few times. The chain is built from TRBV7-3 and TRBJ1-2, with D possibly TRBD1 on 5 matching bases. Germline values: CDR1 SGHTA, CDR2 FQGTGA. The CDR3 has 13 amino acids. Trimming removed 0 bases from V and 7 bases from J, with 9 bases in between. The CDR3 region is CASSLTRQSGYTF. The CDR3 DNA reads TGTGCCAGCAGCTTAACGAGACAGAGTGGCTACACCTTC.

The J gene is TRBJ1-2, the V gene TRBV6-5, with D unclear. Trimming took 0 bases from V and 1 from J, leaving 6 bases between them. The CDR3 spans 14 residues. CDR1 and CDR2 from the germline V gene are MNHEY and SVGAGI. The CDR3 sequence: CASSYSRINYGYTF. For the CDR3, the DNA is TGTGCCAGCAGTTACTCGAGGATTAACTATGGCTACACCTTC.

The V and J genes are TRBV5-1 and TRBJ2-5, with D hard to call. With 0 bases removed from V and 0 bases from J, the gap between germline ends came to 3 bases. CDR1 is SGHRS, CDR2 YFSETQ, per germline. The CDR3 is 13 residues long. Here the CDR3 reads CASSLGNQETQYF. In nucleotides, the CDR3 is TGCGCCAGCAGCTTGGGGAACCAAGAGACCCAGTACTTC.

The CDR3 coding sequence is TGCGCCAGCAGCCAAGGTAGGACACCGACAGATACGCAGTATTTT. This codes for CASSQGRTPTDTQYF. The chain joins TRBV4-1 to TRBJ2-3; D is possibly TRBD1 (5 bases). Trimming left V 1 base short and J 3 bases short, with 11 bases between. This CDR3 region has 15 residues. Germline CDR1 MGHRA, CDR2 YSYEKL.

This chain links TRBV12-5 with TRBJ2-1, with D perhaps given as TRBD1 or TRBD2 (6 bases each). Germline CDR1 is LGHNT and CDR2 is FRNRAP. V shed 0 bases and J shed 0 bases, with 21 bases lying between them. The CDR3 contains 20 residues. CDR3 protein: CASGLVQSAGDGSSYNEQFF. The CDR3 region has the DNA TGTGCTAGTGGTTTGGTACAATCTGCAGGGGACGGGAGCTCCTACAATGAGCAGTTCTTC. The full variable domain, completed using reference TRBV12-5 and TRBJ2-1, is DARVTQTPRHKVTEMGQEVTMRCQPILGHNTVFWYRQTMMQGLELLAYFRNRAPLDDSGMPKDRFSAEMPDATLATLKIQPSEPRDSAVYFCASGLVQSAGDGSSYNEQFFGPGTRLTVL.

V usage is TRBV20-1 and J usage is TRBJ2-2; a weak D match, TRBD2 (5 bases). CDR3 length equals 11 residues. Germline V gene data show CDR1 as DFQATT and CDR2 as SNEGSKA (reference sequence). Trimming pared 5 bases from V and 8 bases from J, leaving 9 bases between. The CDR3 sequence: CSARSGGELFF. CDR3 in DNA: TGCAGTGCTCGATCGGGGGGGGAGCTGTTTTTT.

This rearrangement joins TRBV28 to TRBJ2-7; D is unclear. Germline values: CDR1 MDHEN, CDR2 SYDVKM. Deletions cut 7 bases from V and 0 bases from J, with 4 bases between. This CDR3 has 11 residues. The CDR3 reads CASKGSYEQYV. The CDR3 bases are TGTGCCAGCAAGGGCTCCTACGAGCAGTACGTC.

This clone was seen more than once but under ten times. The chain uses TRBV19 and TRBJ2-6, with TRBD1 matching 8 bases. This CDR3 has 16 amino acids. The J segment lost 0 bases and the V segment lost 8 bases, leaving 6 bases of the junction unmatched. Looked up from germline, CDR1 is LNHDA and CDR2 is SQIVND (reference sequence). CDR3 protein: CASGQGHSSGANVLTF. CDR3 DNA sequence: TGTGCCAGTGGACAGGGTCATAGCTCTGGGGCCAACGTCCTGACTTTC. The full variable domain, in which reference TRBV19 and TRBJ2-6 provide the parts outside the CDR3, is DGGITQSPKYLFRKEGQNVTLSCEQNLNHDAMYWYRQDPGQGLRLIYYSQIVNDFQKGDIAEGYSVSREKKESFPLTVTSAQKNPTAFYLCASGQGHSSGANVLTFGAGSRLTVL.

The genes are TRBV18 and TRBJ2-5, with 12 bases identical to TRBD2. The germline V gene has CDR1 KGHSH and CDR2 LQKENI. With 3 bases clipped from V and 4 bases from J, the junction kept 9 bases outside the gene matches. The CDR3 has 17 residues. The DNA for the CDR3 is TGTGCCAGCTCACCTGGACTAGCGGGGACCTCAGGAGAGACCCAGTACTTC. This translates into CASSPGLAGTSGETQYF. The whole variable domain, remainder taken from reference TRBV18 and TRBJ2-5, is NAGVMQNPRHLVRRRGQEARLRCSPMKGHSHVYWYRQLPEEGLKFMVYLQKENIIDESGMPKERFSAEFPKEGPSILRIQQVVRGDSAAYFCASSPGLAGTSGETQYFGPGTRLLVL.

This chain joins TRBV5-4 and TRBJ1-2; D gene ambiguous. Germline-derived CDR1 and CDR2 are SGHNT and YYREEE (reference sequence). The CDR3 runs 13 residues. Trimming took 0 bases from V and 2 from J, leaving 5 bases between them. CDR3 sequence reads: CASSLELNYGYTF. For the CDR3, the DNA is TGTGCCAGCAGCTTGGAATTAAACTATGGCTACACCTTC. The whole variable domain, remainder taken from reference TRBV5-4 and TRBJ1-2, is ETGVTQSPTHLIKTRGQQVTLRCSSQSGHNTVSWYQQALGQGPQFIFQYYREEENGRGNFPPRFSGLQFPNYSSELNVNALELDDSALYLCASSLELNYGYTFGSGTRLTVV.

The chain combines TRBV27 with TRBJ2-7; D tentatively reads TRBD1 or TRBD2 (5 bases each). This CDR3 contains 15 residues. V was shortened by 10 bases and J by 4 bases, with 23 bases between the two germline ends. Germline lookup yields CDR1 MNHEY and CDR2 SMNVEV (reference sequence). The CDR3 protein is CATRRGQAPSYEQYF. The CDR3 bases are TGTGCCACCCGACGGGGCCAAGCCCCAAGTTACGAGCAGTACTTC.

The rearrangement joins TRBV2 to TRBJ2-3, with unresolved D. This CDR3 is 15 amino acids long. Trimming took off 4 bases at V and 0 bases at J, with 11 bases between the two ends. In germline, CDR1 is SNHLY, CDR2 FYNNEI. In DNA form, the CDR3 reads TGTGCCAGCAGTGGGGCGGCCACTAGCACAGATACGCAGTATTTT. It encodes CASSGAATSTDTQYF. The full variable domain, in which reference TRBV2 and TRBJ2-3 provide the parts outside the CDR3, is EPEVTQTPSHQVTQMGQEVILRCVPISNHLYFYWYRQILGQKVEFLVSFYNNEISEKSEIFDDQFSVERPDGSNFTLKIRSTKLEDSAMYFCASSGAATSTDTQYFGPGTRLTVL.

Here the CDR3 reads CASSLGPHRGFTGVTEAFF. In DNA form, the CDR3 reads TGTGCCAGCAGCTTGGGGCCCCACAGGGGGTTCACAGGGGTCACTGAAGCTTTCTTT. V is TRBV5-4 and J is TRBJ1-1; 8 nucleotides agree with TRBD1. CDR1 is SGHNT and CDR2 is YYREEE in the germline V gene (reference sequence). The CDR3 has 19 amino acids. The V and J ends lost 0 bases and 4 bases, in that order; junction bases with no gene match: 17. The complete variable domain, with remaining parts taken from reference TRBV5-4 and TRBJ1-1, reads ETGVTQSPTHLIKTRGQQVTLRCSSQSGHNTVSWYQQALGQGPQFIFQYYREEENGRGNFPPRFSGLQFPNYSSELNVNALELDDSALYLCASSLGPHRGFTGVTEAFFGQGTRLTVV.